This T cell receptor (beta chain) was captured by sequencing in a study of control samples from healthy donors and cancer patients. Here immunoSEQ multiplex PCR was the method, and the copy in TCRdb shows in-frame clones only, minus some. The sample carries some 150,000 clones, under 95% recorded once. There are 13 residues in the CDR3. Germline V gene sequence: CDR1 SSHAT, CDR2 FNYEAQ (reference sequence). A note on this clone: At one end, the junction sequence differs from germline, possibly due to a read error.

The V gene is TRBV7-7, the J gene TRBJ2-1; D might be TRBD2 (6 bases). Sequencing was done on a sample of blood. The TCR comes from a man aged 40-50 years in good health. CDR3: CASSLVTAGEQFF. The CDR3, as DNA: TGTGCTAGCAGCTTAGTCACGGCGGGGGAGCAGTTCTTC.